What follows are 25 T cell receptor beta chains derived from one specimen sequenced in a study of T cell responses to AZD1222 COVID-19 vaccine. The method was immunoSEQ multiplex PCR; TCRdb's version includes in-frame clones alone and lacks a portion of them. This sample has approximately 150,000 clones, with around nine tenths found just once. The sequencing used peripheral blood, collected 28 days after the second AZD1222 dose. The receptors shown here come from an adult who received the AZD1222 COVID-19 vaccine.

The chain employs TRBV6-5 and TRBJ1-1; D remains unclear. This CDR3 has 12 residues. V was clipped by 8 bases and J by 6 bases, with 13 bases between them. CDR1 is MNHEY and CDR2 is SVGAGI in the germline V gene. DNA for the CDR3: TGTGCCAGCGTTGGGGTTGTCTCTGAAGCTTTCTTT. This codes for CASVGVVSEAFF.

The chain links TRBV7-2 to TRBJ1-2; D remains ambiguous. CDR1 is SGHTA, CDR2 FQGNSA, per germline. V lost 4 bases, J lost 1 base, and 7 bases lay in between. The CDR3 covers 13 residues. DNA for the CDR3: TGTGCCAGCAGCTCGACGGTTAACTATGGCTACACCTTC. This encodes CASSSTVNYGYTF.

This clone was detected once. The genes are TRBV13 and TRBJ1-1, with TRBD1 matching 8 bases. The ends lost 3 bases at V and 1 base at J; junction bases unmatched: 4. The CDR3 has 15 residues. Germline values: CDR1 PRHDT, CDR2 FYEKMQ (reference sequence). The CDR3 coding sequence is TGTGCCAGCAGCTTCAGGGACAGGCGGAACACTGAAGCTTTCTTT. Protein product: CASSFRDRRNTEAFF. The full variable domain, with the rest looked up from reference TRBV13 and TRBJ1-1, is AAGVIQSPRHLIKEKRETATLKCYPIPRHDTVYWYQQGPGQDPQFLISFYEKMQSDKGSIPDRFSAQQFSDYHSELNMSSLELGDSALYFCASSFRDRRNTEAFFGQGTRLTVV.

The rearrangement uses TRBV27 and TRBJ2-6; 9 nucleotides align to TRBD1. This CDR3 spans 17 amino acids. Germline trimming cut 5 bases from V and 0 bases from J; bases unmatched to any gene: 5. Germline V gene data show CDR1 as MNHEY and CDR2 as SMNVEV (reference sequence). The CDR3 region is CASSAGDRASGANVLTF. CDR3 nucleotide sequence: TGTGCCAGCAGTGCGGGGGACAGGGCCTCTGGGGCCAACGTCCTGACTTTC.

The V gene is TRBV10-3, the J gene TRBJ2-3; unclear D gene. Trimming took 0 bases from V and 0 from J, leaving 10 bases between them. This CDR3 contains 16 residues. The germline V gene encodes CDR1 ENHRY and CDR2 SYGVKD. The CDR3 sequence is CAISESGITSTDTQYF. The DNA for the CDR3 is TGTGCCATCAGTGAGTCCGGTATTACTAGCACAGATACGCAGTATTTT.

V is TRBV6-2 or TRBV6-3 and J is TRBJ1-1; D is uncertain. This CDR3 spans 16 amino acids. Germline lookup yields CDR1 MNHEY and CDR2 SVGEGT. Trimming removed 4 bases at V and 2 bases at J, with 17 bases between. The CDR3 nucleotides read TGTGCCAGCAGTTTGGAGTATACCGGGCTAAACACTGAAGCTTTCTTT. Protein product: CASSLEYTGLNTEAFF.

The chain has TRBV5-4 and TRBJ2-3, with unresolved D. Trimming stripped 5 bases from V and 1 base from J, with 8 bases between. This CDR3 contains 13 residues. Per the germline V gene, CDR1 is SGHNT and CDR2 is YYREEE (reference sequence). The CDR3 loop is CASSAPGTDTQYF. The CDR3 DNA sequence: TGTGCCAGCAGTGCCCCGGGCACAGATACGCAGTATTTT.

DNA of the CDR3: TGTGCCAGCAGCGGGAATTCCCAAGAGACCCAGTACTTC. The encoded protein is CASSGNSQETQYF. The V call is TRBV7-9, the J call TRBJ2-5, with D hard to call. This CDR3 comprises 13 residues. CDR1 SEHNR and CDR2 FQNEAQ come from the germline V gene (reference sequence). The ends were cut back, 5 bases at V and 1 base at J, with 8 bases in the middle.

The chain is built from TRBV20-1 and TRBJ1-2; 7 nucleotides match TRBD1. This CDR3 spans 13 amino acids. The ends lost 3 bases at V and 1 base at J; junction bases unmatched: 2. The germline V gene has CDR1 DFQATT and CDR2 SNEGSKA (reference sequence). The CDR3, as DNA: TGCAGTGCTAGTTACAGGGGTAACTATGGCTACACCTTC. Residues: CSASYRGNYGYTF.

The chain links TRBV2 to TRBJ2-3; D uncertain. Trimming took off 8 bases at V and 6 bases at J, with 9 bases between the two ends. This CDR3 contains 11 residues. The germline V gene has CDR1 SNHLY and CDR2 FYNNEI. As DNA, the CDR3 is TGTGCCAGCGAGCTAGTGGATACGCAGTATTTT. Protein sequence: CASELVDTQYF.

This rearrangement joins TRBV7-3 to TRBJ2-3; TRBD2 agrees at 7 bases. CDR3 size: 15 residues. Germline V gene lookup returns CDR1 SGHTA and CDR2 FQGTGA. Losses at the gene ends were 2 bases for V and 0 bases for J; bases not matched to a gene: 2. CDR3 nucleotide sequence: TGTGCCAGCAGCTTACTAGCGGCCAGCACAGATACGCAGTATTTT. It translates to CASSLLAASTDTQYF.

This chain links TRBV28 with TRBJ1-1; a possible D gene is TRBD1 (6 bases). V lost 8 bases to trimming and J lost 7 bases, with 14 bases between them. The germline gives CDR1 MDHEN, CDR2 SYDVKM. The CDR3 runs 12 residues. In DNA, the CDR3 is TGTGCCAGCGATAGGGGGATTAGTGAAGCTTTCTTT. Its translation: CASDRGISEAFF.

The chain has TRBV11-2 and TRBJ1-2; D uncertain. Per germline, CDR1 SGHAT and CDR2 FQNNGV. V was pared by 4 bases and J by 8 bases, with 11 bases between. There are 12 residues in the CDR3. CDR3 amino acids: CASSSSGLGYTF. In DNA, the CDR3 is TGTGCCAGCAGCTCATCCGGGCTCGGCTACACCTTC.

This chain uses TRBV5-1 with TRBJ2-3; 7 bases line up with TRBD1. Germline V lookup: CDR1 SGHRS, CDR2 YFSETQ. After removal of 3 bases from V and 6 bases from J, the junction contained 4 bases not matched to a gene. The CDR3 consists of 13 residues. The CDR3 loop is CASSWTGFDTQYF. CDR3 bases: TGCGCCAGCAGCTGGACAGGTTTCGATACGCAGTATTTT.

This clone was seen only once. The chain uses TRBV6-5 and TRBJ1-2; D gene ambiguous. Between the trimmed V and J ends, which lost 6 bases and 2 bases, there was a span of 10 bases. CDR1 is MNHEY, CDR2 SVGAGI, per germline. The CDR3 runs to 13 residues. The chain's CDR3 is CASSLTANYGYTF. The CDR3 nucleotides read TGTGCCAGCAGCTTGACGGCGAACTATGGCTACACCTTC.

The chain combines TRBV7-2 with TRBJ2-5; TRBD2 matches 8 bases. J gave up 4 bases and V 1 base, and 14 bases lay outside the gene matches. The CDR3 is 18 residues long. From germline, CDR1 is SGHTA and CDR2 FQGNSA. The CDR3, as DNA: TGTGCCAGCAGCTTAGGGGGGATGGGGCTAGCGGGTCTAGAGACCCAGTACTTC. It codes for CASSLGGMGLAGLETQYF.

The sample holds one count of this clone. The rearrangement links TRBV27 to TRBJ2-1; 9 positions match TRBD2. Germline loops: CDR1 MNHEY, CDR2 SMNVEV (reference sequence). The V gene end was trimmed by 4 bases and the J gene end by 14 bases; junction bases not matched to a gene: 9. This CDR3 has 13 amino acids. The CDR3 loop is CASSSLAGGDKFF. CDR3 sequence (DNA): TGTGCCAGCAGTTCTCTGGCGGGAGGGGACAAGTTCTTC.

The V call is TRBV6-2 or TRBV6-3, the J call TRBJ2-3, with D possibly TRBD1 on 6 matching bases. The length of the CDR3 is 15 residues. The germline CDR1 and CDR2 sequences are MNHEY and SVGEGT. The V end lost 4 bases, the J end lost 0 bases, and 11 bases lay between the germline ends. The CDR3 loop is CASSSRTVSTDTQYF. CDR3 in DNA: TGTGCCAGCAGTTCACGGACAGTGAGCACAGATACGCAGTATTTT.

The rearrangement links TRBV5-5 to TRBJ1-4; possible D gene TRBD1, 5 bases. Per the germline V gene, CDR1 is SGHKS and CDR2 is YYEKEE (reference sequence). Deletions cut 1 base from V and 7 bases from J, with 11 bases between. The CDR3 is made up of 14 amino acids. The CDR3 protein is CASSLRREAEKLFF. The CDR3 nucleotides read TGTGCCAGCAGCTTGCGCAGGGAGGCTGAAAAACTGTTTTTT.

This chain joins TRBV19 and TRBJ2-1; 8 nucleotides agree with TRBD2. J lost 7 bases, V lost 2 bases, and 7 bases had no gene match. There are 15 residues in the CDR3. The germline gives CDR1 LNHDA, CDR2 SQIVND (reference sequence). The CDR3 protein is CASSIPWGLGNEQFF. The CDR3 DNA reads as TGTGCCAGTAGTATACCCTGGGGACTAGGGAATGAGCAGTTCTTC.

This chain links TRBV10-1 with TRBJ2-5; D is unresolved. Germline V lookup: CDR1 WNHNN, CDR2 SYGVQD (reference sequence). Between the trimmed V and J ends, which lost 0 bases and 4 bases, there was a span of 9 bases. This CDR3 region has 14 residues. CDR3 sequence: CASSESGLRETQYF. The CDR3 bases are TGCGCCAGCAGTGAGTCAGGGCTTCGAGAGACCCAGTACTTC.

The V and J genes are TRBV11-3 and TRBJ2-7; tentatively, D is TRBD1 or TRBD2 (5 bases each). This CDR3 has 13 amino acids. Germline V gene sequence: CDR1 SGHNT, CDR2 YENEEA. V was trimmed by 5 bases and J by 4 bases, leaving 12 bases between them. CDR3 amino acids: CASSLSWGYEQYF. Here the CDR3 DNA reads TGTGCCAGCAGCCTCTCCTGGGGGTACGAGCAGTACTTC.

The chain joins TRBV5-1 to TRBJ2-1; D is uncertain. This CDR3 has 12 amino acids. V lost 2 bases and J lost 4, with 4 bases in between. Germline V gives CDR1 SGHRS, CDR2 YFSETQ. The CDR3 region is CASSFDYNEQFF. The CDR3 coding sequence is TGCGCCAGCAGCTTCGATTACAATGAGCAGTTCTTC.

This chain connects TRBV12-3 or TRBV12-4 to TRBJ2-5; 7 bases map to TRBD2. The V gene end was trimmed by 6 bases and the J gene end by 5 bases; junction bases not matched to a gene: 6. The CDR3 is 13 residues long. The CDR3 loop reads CASSRGRGETQYF. In nucleotides, the CDR3 is TGTGCCAGCAGCCGAGGGAGGGGTGAGACCCAGTACTTC.

Comment on this clone: Other nucleotide sequences from this sample produce the same CDR3. The chain is built from TRBV7-2 and TRBJ1-5, with no clear D. The CDR3 is 15 residues long. Trimming cost V 3 bases and J 3 bases, with 12 bases left between them. The V gene's germline CDR1 is SGHTA and CDR2 FQGNSA. The CDR3 region is CASSLRAGVNQPQHF. In DNA form, the CDR3 reads TGTGCCAGCAGCTTGAGGGCGGGCGTCAATCAGCCCCAGCATTTT.